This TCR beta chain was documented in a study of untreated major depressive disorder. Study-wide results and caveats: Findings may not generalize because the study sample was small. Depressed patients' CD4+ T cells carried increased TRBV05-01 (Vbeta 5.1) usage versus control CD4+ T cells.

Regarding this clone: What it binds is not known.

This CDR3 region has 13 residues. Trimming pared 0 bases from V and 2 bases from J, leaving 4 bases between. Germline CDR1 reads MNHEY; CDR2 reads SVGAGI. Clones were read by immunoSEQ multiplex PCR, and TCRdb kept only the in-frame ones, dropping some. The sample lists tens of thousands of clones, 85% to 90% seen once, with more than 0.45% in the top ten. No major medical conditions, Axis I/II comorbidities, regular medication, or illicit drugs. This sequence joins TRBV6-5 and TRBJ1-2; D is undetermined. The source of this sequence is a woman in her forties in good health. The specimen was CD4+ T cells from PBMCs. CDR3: CASSYSGNYGYTF. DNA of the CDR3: TGTGCCAGCAGTTACTCAGGGAACTATGGCTACACCTTC.